This TCR beta chain emerged from a study of T cell repertoires in cytomegalovirus infection. Whole-study context: From public TCR beta signatures came an indication of both CMV infection and matching HLA type.

Concerning this clonotype: Its antigen remains unknown.

Germline loops: CDR1 LNHDA, CDR2 SQIVND (reference sequence). The CDR3 is made up of 14 amino acids. General study results and limits: HLA-C-restricted, CMV-specific TCR beta clonotypes were dominant ex vivo. Cumulative public TCR beta family frequency identified carriers of CMV plus the relevant HLA.

TCRdb called the reads again in MiXCR, with one record for every CDR3 protein. The data contain 800,000 to 950,000 distinct CDR3 sequences, around a third of them singletons. This receptor was identified in a human donor in good health (CMV status not recorded). Some clones in this sample may be carry-over from other donors' samples. This specimen was cultured CD8+ T cells from PBMCs, taken from culture after CMV antigen stimulation. The rearrangement uses TRBV19 and TRBJ1-1, with a tentative D call TRBD1 (5 bases). The CDR3 DNA is TGTGTCACGAAATACCGGGCCGGGGCCACTGAAGCTTTCTTT. The encoded protein is CVTKYRAGATEAFF.